Listed below are T cell receptor beta chains from one sample, sequenced in a study of T cells in Graves' hyperthyroidism and ophthalmopathy. In TCRdb, the multiplex PCR reads were re-called with MiXCR into one record per CDR3 protein. Of fewer than 600,000 distinct CDR3 sequences in the sample, approximately 15% are singletons; the top ten hold around a sixth. The sample taken for sequencing was blood. The receptor source for this set is a young woman with Graves' hyperthyroidism. Each CDR3 is given without its conserved first and last residue.

TRBJ1-5,TRBV10-3,AITRTGGSQPQH
TRBJ1-5,TRBV20-1,SAANPGQGFGNNQPQH
TRBJ1-6,TRBV4-1,ASTWGGGPNLH
TRBJ1-1,TRBV30,AWTRGGRTEAF
TRBJ2-7,TRBV19,ASSTFRGSYEQY
TRBJ2-2,TRBV10-3,AISYRLAGGTGELF
TRBJ2-1,TRBV24-1,ATSDFPGLDEQF
TRBJ2-7,TRBV11-3,ASSHNGLAGVNEQY
TRBJ1-1,TRBV5-6,ASSLADRTQAF
TRBJ1-1,TRBV19,ASSSSVLNTEAF
TRBJ2-1,TRBV9,ASSADPGTSGRADNEQF
TRBJ2-7,TRBV4-1,ASSQDQVGTQYEQY
TRBJ2-1,TRBV11-2,ASSTGQGSYNEQF
TRBJ1-2,TRBV10-2,ASSETANYGYT
TRBJ2-4,TRBV10-3,AISESLPKNIQY
TRBJ1-3,TRBV27,ASSLLRPNSGNTIY
TRBJ1-4,TRBV15,ATSRPQGQVKEKLF
TRBJ2-5,TRBV20-1,SAAPSSASGQETQY
TRBJ1-4,TRBV14,ASSQSGPGLF
TRBJ2-5,TRBV11-2,ASSYGEETQY
TRBJ2-1,TRBV24-1,ATSDSRGVNEQF
TRBJ1-4,TRBV12-3/TRBV12-4,ASSLSGGEKLF
TRBJ2-6,TRBV6-2/TRBV6-3,ASSTSGANVLT
TRBJ2-7,TRBV4-1,ASSQDRAGTGPHEQY
TRBJ2-2,TRBV6-1,ASITTGGTGNTGELF
TRBJ2-1,TRBV5-1,ASNSKIGVNSYNEQF
TRBJ2-7,TRBV12-3/TRBV12-4,ASSFPGAGLDEQY
TRBJ2-1,TRBV13,ASNEEDADNEQF
TRBJ1-5,TRBV2,ASSAGTGGEGGNQPQH
TRBJ2-1,TRBV3-1,ASSQVAGVNEQF
TRBJ2-2,TRBV27,ASSRFTGELF
TRBJ2-7,TRBV2,ASSEMAYEQY
TRBJ2-5,TRBV7-9,ASSQASGRGETQY
TRBJ1-5,TRBV4-1,ASSQVGDRTNQPQH
TRBJ1-5,TRBV14,ASSQDFCGVYWQPQH
TRBJ1-1,TRBV5-1,ASSLVEGARFQAF
TRBJ1-2,TRBV3-1,ASSQGPLGGRDYGYT
TRBJ2-1,TRBV7-3,ASGPDRALYPEQF
TRBJ1-3,TRBV6-4,ASSDFRDSNTIY
TRBJ2-1,TRBV19,ASTGLAGGLF
TRBJ2-5,TRBV7-2,ASSLDLAETQY